This T cell receptor beta chain is from a study of CD8+ T cells in alopecia areata. Lesional scalp tissue (obtained by punch biopsy) and peripheral blood were collected from alopecia areata patients. Extraction and reverse transcription of RNA yielded cDNA as the sequencing template. Only in-frame clones appear in the TCRdb table, and some are missing; sequencing was by immunoSEQ multiplex PCR. This table has some 170,000 clones, over 50% appearing once. Germline-derived CDR1 and CDR2 are SNHLY and FYNNEI. The junction had 6 bases not matched to a gene; V was cut back by 6 bases and J by 4 bases. The CDR3 has 14 residues.

The TCR sequence derives from a human donor with alopecia areata. Source: CD4+ T cells sorted from blood, taken at week 0. The chain employs TRBV2 and TRBJ1-2; 9 bases match TRBD1. The CDR3 region is CASSTGGFSYGYTF. CDR3 nucleotides: TGTGCCAGCAGCACAGGGGGCTTTAGCTATGGCTACACCTTC.